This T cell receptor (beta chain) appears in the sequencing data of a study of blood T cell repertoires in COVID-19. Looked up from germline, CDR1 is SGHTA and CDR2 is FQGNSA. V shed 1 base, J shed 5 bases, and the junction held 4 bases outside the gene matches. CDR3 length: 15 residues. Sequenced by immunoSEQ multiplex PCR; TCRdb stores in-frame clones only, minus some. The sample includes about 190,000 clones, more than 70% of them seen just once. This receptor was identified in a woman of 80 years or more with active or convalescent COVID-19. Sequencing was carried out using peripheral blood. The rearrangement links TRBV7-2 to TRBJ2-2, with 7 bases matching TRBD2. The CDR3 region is CASSLVQGGTGELFF. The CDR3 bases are TGTGCCAGCAGCTTAGTTCAGGGAGGGACCGGGGAGCTGTTTTTT.